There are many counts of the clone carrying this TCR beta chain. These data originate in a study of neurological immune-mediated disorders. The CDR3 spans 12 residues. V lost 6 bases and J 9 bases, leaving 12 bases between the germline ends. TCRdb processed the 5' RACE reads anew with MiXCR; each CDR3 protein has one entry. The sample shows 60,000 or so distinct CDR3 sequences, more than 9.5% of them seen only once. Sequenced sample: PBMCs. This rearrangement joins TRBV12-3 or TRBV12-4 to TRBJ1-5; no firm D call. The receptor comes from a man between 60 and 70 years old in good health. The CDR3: CASRTLEGPQHF. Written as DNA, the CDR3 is TGTGCCAGCAGGACCCTCGAGGGGCCCCAGCATTTT.